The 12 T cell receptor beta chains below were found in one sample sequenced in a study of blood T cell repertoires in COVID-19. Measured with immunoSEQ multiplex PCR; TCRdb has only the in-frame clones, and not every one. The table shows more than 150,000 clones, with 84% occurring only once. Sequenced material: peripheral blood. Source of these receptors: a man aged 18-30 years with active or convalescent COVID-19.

DNA of the CDR3: TGTGCCAGCAGTTATACTCGGACAGGGAAGGATGGCTACACCTTC. Its protein product is CASSYTRTGKDGYTF. The V gene is TRBV6-5, the J gene TRBJ1-2, with 8 nucleotides matching TRBD1. Germline CDR1 MNHEY, CDR2 SVGAGI. Trimming at V came to 3 bases and at J to 6 bases, leaving 9 bases not matched to a gene. The CDR3 has 15 amino acids.

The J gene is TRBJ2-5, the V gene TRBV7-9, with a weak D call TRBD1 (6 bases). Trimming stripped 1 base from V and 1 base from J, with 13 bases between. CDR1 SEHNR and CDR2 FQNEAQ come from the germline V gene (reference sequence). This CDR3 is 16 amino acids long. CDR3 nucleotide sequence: TGTGCCAGCAGCTTAGGTGGGGGCGAGTTCCAAGAGACCCAGTACTTC. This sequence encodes CASSLGGGEFQETQYF.

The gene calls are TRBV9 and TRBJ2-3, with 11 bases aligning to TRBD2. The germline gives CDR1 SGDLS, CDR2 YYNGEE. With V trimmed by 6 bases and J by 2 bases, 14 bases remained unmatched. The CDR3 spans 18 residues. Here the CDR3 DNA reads TGTGCCAGCAAATTACTGGCCACTAGCGGGAGAGCCACAGATACGCAGTATTTT. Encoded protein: CASKLLATSGRATDTQYF.

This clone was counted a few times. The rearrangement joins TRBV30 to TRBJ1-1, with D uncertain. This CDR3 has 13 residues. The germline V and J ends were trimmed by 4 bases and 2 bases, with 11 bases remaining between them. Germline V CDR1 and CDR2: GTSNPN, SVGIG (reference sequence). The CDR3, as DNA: TGTGCCTGGATACTGCGGAGAAACACTGAAGCTTTCTTT. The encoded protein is CAWILRRNTEAFF.

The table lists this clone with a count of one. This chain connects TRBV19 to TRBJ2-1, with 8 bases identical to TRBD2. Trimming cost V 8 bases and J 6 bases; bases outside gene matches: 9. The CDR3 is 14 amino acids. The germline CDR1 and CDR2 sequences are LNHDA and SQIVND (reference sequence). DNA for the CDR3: TGTGCCAGTTCCCTCCGGACTAGCCTCAATGAGCAGTTCTTC. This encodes CASSLRTSLNEQFF. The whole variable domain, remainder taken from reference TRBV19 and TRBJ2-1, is DGGITQSPKYLFRKEGQNVTLSCEQNLNHDAMYWYRQDPGQGLRLIYYSQIVNDFQKGDIAEGYSVSREKKESFPLTVTSAQKNPTAFYLCASSLRTSLNEQFFGPGTRLTVL.

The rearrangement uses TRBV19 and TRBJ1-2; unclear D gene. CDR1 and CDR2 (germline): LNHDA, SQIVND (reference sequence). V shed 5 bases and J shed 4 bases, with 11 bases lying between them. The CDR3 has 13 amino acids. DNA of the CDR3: TGTGCCAGTAGTCTTCGGGGTCTCTATGGCTACACCTTC. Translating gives CASSLRGLYGYTF.

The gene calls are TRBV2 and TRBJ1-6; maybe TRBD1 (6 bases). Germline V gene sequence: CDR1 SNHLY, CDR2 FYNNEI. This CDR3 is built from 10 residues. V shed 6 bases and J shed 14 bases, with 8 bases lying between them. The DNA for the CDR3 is TGTGCCAGCAGCTCAGGGGCCCTCCACTTT. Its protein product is CASSSGALHF.

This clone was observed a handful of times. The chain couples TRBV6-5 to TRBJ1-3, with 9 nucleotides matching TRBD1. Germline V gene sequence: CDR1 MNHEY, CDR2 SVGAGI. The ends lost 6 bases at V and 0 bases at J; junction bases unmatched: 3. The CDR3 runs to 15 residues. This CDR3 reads CASRRQGGSGNTIYF. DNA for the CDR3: TGTGCCAGCAGAAGACAGGGGGGCTCTGGAAACACCATATATTTT.

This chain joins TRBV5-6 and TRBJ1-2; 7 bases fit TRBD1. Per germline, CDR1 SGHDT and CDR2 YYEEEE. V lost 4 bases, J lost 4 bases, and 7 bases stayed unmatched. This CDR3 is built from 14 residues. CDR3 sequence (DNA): TGTGCCAGCAGCCAATACAGGGGAGGCTATGGCTACACCTTC. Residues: CASSQYRGGYGYTF.

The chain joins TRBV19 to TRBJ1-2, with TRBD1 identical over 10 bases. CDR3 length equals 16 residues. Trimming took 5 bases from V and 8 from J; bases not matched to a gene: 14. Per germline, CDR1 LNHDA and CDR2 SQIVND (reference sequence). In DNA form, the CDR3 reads TGTGCCAGTAGTTCGTCCCGGGACAGGGGATGGCAAGGCTACACCTTC. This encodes CASSSSRDRGWQGYTF.

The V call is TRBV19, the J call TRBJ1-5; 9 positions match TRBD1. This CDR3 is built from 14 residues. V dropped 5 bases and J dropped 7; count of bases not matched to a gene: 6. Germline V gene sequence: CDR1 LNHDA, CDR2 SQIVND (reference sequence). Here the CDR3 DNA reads TGTGCCAGTAGTGAAACAGGGGGCCGACAGCCCCAGCATTTT. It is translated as CASSETGGRQPQHF.

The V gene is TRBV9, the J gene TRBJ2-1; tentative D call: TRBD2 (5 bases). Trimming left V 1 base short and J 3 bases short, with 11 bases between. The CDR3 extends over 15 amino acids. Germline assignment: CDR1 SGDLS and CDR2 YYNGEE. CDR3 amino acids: CASSVIGRGYNEQFF. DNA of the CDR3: TGTGCCAGCAGCGTAATTGGTCGGGGCTACAATGAGCAGTTCTTC.